Below, 30 T cell receptor beta chains from the same sample are listed, as sequenced in a study of cytomegalovirus exposure and HLA in healthy donors (TCRdb year 2017). The receptor library was made with the immunoSEQ multiplex PCR assay. TCRdb carries this immuneACCESS record with in-frame sequences only. Its versions omit some clonotypes, under half of them owing to an unresolved V gene in the studies checked, with the rest unexplained. Present in this sample are over 65,000 clones, around 94% of which were seen just once. The ten largest clones represent approximately 2.1% of the sample. The sequenced material came from PBMCs. The source of these receptors is a woman aged 18-29 years in good health and CMV-seropositive.

V usage is TRBV29-1 and J usage is TRBJ1-3; D remains ambiguous. The length of the CDR3 is 14 residues. Germline V gene sequence: CDR1 SQVTM, CDR2 ANQGSEA. V gave up 6 bases and J gave up 2 bases, with 14 bases separating them. CDR3: CSVAGGNTGNTIYF. For the CDR3, the DNA is TGCAGCGTGGCTGGAGGCAACACTGGAAACACCATATATTTT.

The chain has TRBV6-5 and TRBJ1-3; D is perhaps TRBD1 (5 bases). V lost 4 bases and J 2 bases, leaving 9 bases between the germline ends. This CDR3 spans 14 amino acids. Germline V CDR1 and CDR2: MNHEY, SVGAGI. The CDR3 nucleotides read TGTGCCAGCAGTTCAGGGTCCCCTGGAAACACCATATATTTT. Protein sequence: CASSSGSPGNTIYF.

The chain employs TRBV9 and TRBJ2-5, with 8 bases aligning to TRBD2. This CDR3 comprises 15 residues. Germline-derived CDR1 and CDR2 are SGDLS and YYNGEE. With V trimmed by 0 bases and J by 3 bases, 4 bases remained unmatched. DNA for the CDR3: TGTGCCAGCAGCGTAGTGGACGGGGGGGAAGAGACCCAGTACTTC. Protein sequence: CASSVVDGGEETQYF.

V and J are TRBV7-9 and TRBJ2-5; weak D call: TRBD2 (5 bases). V was pared by 1 base and J by 1 base, with 16 bases between. Germline V gives CDR1 SEHNR, CDR2 FQNEAQ (reference sequence). The CDR3 runs to 17 residues. The chain's CDR3 is CASSLGRGITVQETQYF. The CDR3 coding sequence is TGTGCCAGCAGCTTAGGTCGAGGGATTACCGTCCAAGAGACCCAGTACTTC.

The chain employs TRBV6-1 and TRBJ2-7; TRBD2 agrees at 9 bases. The V gene's germline CDR1 is MNHNS and CDR2 SASEGT. The CDR3 sequence is 15 residues long. V trimming: 6 bases; J trimming: 1 base; junction bases outside the gene matches: 7. CDR3 residues: CASRGGRGRSYEQYF. CDR3 nucleotide sequence: TGTGCCAGCAGGGGCGGGAGGGGGCGTTCCTACGAGCAGTACTTC.

The V call is TRBV20-1, the J call TRBJ1-5; TRBD1 is a possible D gene (6 bases). There are 11 residues in the CDR3. Germline CDR1 is DFQATT and CDR2 is SNEGSKA (reference sequence). The V and J ends lost 5 bases and 14 bases respectively, with 16 bases between them. The CDR3 protein is CSAAQGTIKHF. DNA of the CDR3: TGCAGTGCTGCTCAGGGGACAATCAAGCATTTT.

The chain is built from TRBV21-1 and TRBJ2-7; TRBD2, the table's D call, was not compared with the DNA. TRBV21-1 constitutes a pseudogene. This CDR3 region has 19 residues. CDR3: CASSKTIQSSRGSPYEQYF. DNA of the CDR3: TGTGCCAGCAGCAAAACCATACAATCAAGTCGGGGTAGCCCCTACGAGCAGTACTTC.

V gene TRBV7-6 combines with J gene TRBJ1-4, with 8 nucleotides matching TRBD1. Germline CDR1 and CDR2: SGHVS and FNYEAQ. The junction had 9 bases not matched to a gene; V was cut back by 4 bases and J by 8 bases. The length of the CDR3 is 15 residues. CDR3 in DNA: TGTGCCAGCAGCTCTTGGACAGGGAGTAACGAAAAACTGTTTTTT. Translated: CASSSWTGSNEKLFF.

The chain combines TRBV30 with TRBJ1-3; D ambiguous. Deletions cut 5 bases from V and 1 base from J, with 6 bases between. The length of the CDR3 is 12 residues. The germline V gene has CDR1 GTSNPN and CDR2 SVGIG (reference sequence). The CDR3 sequence is CAWLSSGNTIYF. The CDR3 DNA reads as TGTGCCTGGCTCTCTTCTGGAAACACCATATATTTT.

The chain employs TRBV11-3 and TRBJ2-7, with 8 bases lining up with TRBD2. CDR1 is SGHNT and CDR2 is YENEEA in the germline V gene. The CDR3 spans 15 residues. V dropped 5 bases and J dropped 6; count of bases not matched to a gene: 12. CDR3 sequence: CASSRVSGEFGEQYF. The CDR3 nucleotides read TGTGCCAGCAGCCGAGTTAGCGGGGAATTCGGCGAGCAGTACTTC.

The chain employs TRBV28 and TRBJ2-5; TRBD1 matches at 9 bases. CDR3 length equals 15 residues. Trimming removed 6 bases from V and 5 bases from J; junction bases left unmatched: 10. CDR1 and CDR2 (germline): MDHEN, SYDVKM. CDR3 in DNA: TGTGCCAGCAGGGTCCGGGACAGGGTGTGGGAGACCCAGTACTTC. Its translation is CASRVRDRVWETQYF.

The V call is TRBV5-6, the J call TRBJ2-6; tentative D call: TRBD1 (6 bases). The CDR3 is 16 residues long. Trimming took off 5 bases at V and 2 bases at J, with 14 bases between the two ends. Germline CDR1 reads SGHDT; CDR2 reads YYEEEE. The DNA for the CDR3 is TGTGCCAGCAGTCCGCCAGGGGAAACTGGGGCCAACGTCCTGACTTTC. Translated: CASSPPGETGANVLTF.

The chain's CDR3 is CASRLREGYEQYF. In DNA, the CDR3 is TGTGCCAGCAGACTCCGGGAGGGGTACGAGCAGTACTTC. This rearrangement joins TRBV2 to TRBJ2-7; 8 positions agree with TRBD2. The length of the CDR3 is 13 residues. CDR1 is SNHLY and CDR2 is FYNNEI in the germline V gene. V was clipped by 6 bases and J by 4 bases; unmatched bases: 5.

The J gene is TRBJ2-1, the V gene TRBV27, with 7 nucleotides matching TRBD2. This CDR3 has 16 residues. J gave up 4 bases and V 6 bases, and 12 bases lay outside the gene matches. Germline V CDR1 and CDR2: MNHEY, SMNVEV (reference sequence). CDR3 DNA sequence: TGTGCCAGCAGCTTAAGAGGGAGGGCCGGTTACAATGAGCAGTTCTTC. Translating it yields CASSLRGRAGYNEQFF.

V and J are TRBV2 and TRBJ2-1; 10 nucleotides agree with TRBD2. V lost 5 bases to trimming and J lost 8 bases; unmatched junction nucleotides: 9. CDR3 length equals 15 residues. Germline CDR1 reads SNHLY; CDR2 reads FYNNEI. This CDR3 is CASSQRSSGGDEQFF. The CDR3 nucleotides read TGTGCCAGCAGTCAACGGTCTAGCGGGGGAGATGAGCAGTTCTTC. The full variable domain, completed using reference TRBV2 and TRBJ2-1, is EPEVTQTPSHQVTQMGQEVILRCVPISNHLYFYWYRQILGQKVEFLVSFYNNEISEKSEIFDDQFSVERPDGSNFTLKIRSTKLEDSAMYFCASSQRSSGGDEQFFGPGTRLTVL.

The rearrangement links TRBV19 to TRBJ1-1, with 7 bases identical to TRBD1. The junction had 13 bases not matched to a gene; V was cut back by 5 bases and J by 7 bases. The CDR3 consists of 15 residues. The germline gives CDR1 LNHDA, CDR2 SQIVND (reference sequence). The CDR3 DNA sequence: TGTGCCAGTAGTCTGTCCTTCGGGACAGCTGTTGAAGCTTTCTTT. Translation gives CASSLSFGTAVEAFF.

This rearrangement joins TRBV2 to TRBJ2-5, with 10 bases fitting TRBD2. Losses at the gene ends were 6 bases for V and 5 bases for J; bases not matched to a gene: 9. The CDR3 sequence is 15 residues long. Germline V gene lookup returns CDR1 SNHLY and CDR2 FYNNEI. The CDR3 nucleotides read TGTGCCAGCAGCCAGCTCCTAGCGGGGGAGGAGACCCAGTACTTC. Translated: CASSQLLAGEETQYF.

This chain joins TRBV30 and TRBJ1-5; weak D call: TRBD1 (5 bases). The V and J ends lost 0 bases and 2 bases respectively, with 14 bases between them. Germline V CDR1 and CDR2: GTSNPN, SVGIG (reference sequence). This CDR3 has 16 amino acids. CDR3 nucleotide sequence: TGTGCCTGGAGTGTCAGCAGGGAAAGGGGCAATCAGCCCCAGCATTTT. Its translation is CAWSVSRERGNQPQHF. Full variable domain (remainder filled in from reference TRBV30 and TRBJ1-5): SQTIHQWPATLVQPVGSPLSLECTVEGTSNPNLYWYRQAAGRGLQLLFYSVGIGQISSEVPQNLSASRPQDRQFILSSKKLLLSDSGFYLCAWSVSRERGNQPQHFGDGTRLSIL.

The chain carries TRBV5-4 and TRBJ2-7, with 9 nucleotides matching TRBD2. Trimming at V came to 4 bases and at J to 1 base, leaving 6 bases not matched to a gene. The CDR3 consists of 15 residues. Per the germline V gene, CDR1 is SGHNT and CDR2 is YYREEE (reference sequence). The CDR3 sequence: CASSRNSGGSYEQYF. CDR3 coding DNA: TGTGCCAGCAGCCGGAATAGCGGGGGTTCCTACGAGCAGTACTTC.

The chain combines TRBV27 with TRBJ2-7, with 8 bases identical to TRBD2. The CDR3 has 13 residues. CDR1 MNHEY and CDR2 SMNVEV come from the germline V gene (reference sequence). With V trimmed by 8 bases and J by 2 bases, 5 bases remained unmatched. The CDR3 protein is CASQGLAPYEQYF. CDR3 sequence (DNA): TGTGCCAGCCAAGGACTAGCTCCCTACGAGCAGTACTTC.

The V call is TRBV30, the J call TRBJ2-5; D possibly corresponds to TRBD2 (5 bases). The germline gives CDR1 GTSNPN, CDR2 SVGIG (reference sequence). V lost 4 bases and J 4 bases, leaving 13 bases between the germline ends. This CDR3 is built from 13 residues. This chain's CDR3 is CAWTAGQVETQYF. The CDR3 DNA sequence: TGTGCCTGGACCGCGGGTCAAGTAGAGACCCAGTACTTC.

The V gene is TRBV2, the J gene TRBJ2-2; D perhaps matches TRBD2 (6 bases). V lost 5 bases, J lost 0 bases, and 13 bases lay in between. The CDR3 is made up of 16 amino acids. The germline V gene has CDR1 SNHLY and CDR2 FYNNEI. CDR3 loop: CASSNAGGANTGELFF. The CDR3 bases are TGTGCCAGCAGTAATGCAGGCGGGGCGAACACCGGGGAGCTGTTTTTT. Supplemented by reference TRBV2 and TRBJ2-2, the full variable domain reads EPEVTQTPSHQVTQMGQEVILRCVPISNHLYFYWYRQILGQKVEFLVSFYNNEISEKSEIFDDQFSVERPDGSNFTLKIRSTKLEDSAMYFCASSNAGGANTGELFFGEGSRLTVL.

The V and J genes are TRBV19 and TRBJ2-3; D possibly corresponds to TRBD1 (6 bases). Germline V CDR1 and CDR2: LNHDA, SQIVND (reference sequence). The CDR3 extends over 14 amino acids. V was trimmed by 6 bases and J by 2 bases, leaving 12 bases between them. The CDR3 coding sequence is TGTGCCAGTAGCCCACAGGGCCCCACAGATACGCAGTATTTT. Translation: CASSPQGPTDTQYF.

The rearrangement joins TRBV4-2 to TRBJ1-5, with 8 bases that match TRBD1. This CDR3 contains 16 residues. The V gene's germline CDR1 is LGHNA and CDR2 YNFKEQ. The junction had 8 bases not matched to a gene; V was cut back by 5 bases and J by 2 bases. The CDR3 loop is CASSSKSGQGNQPQHF. DNA for the CDR3: TGTGCCAGCAGCTCTAAGTCGGGACAGGGCAATCAGCCCCAGCATTTT.

The V gene is TRBV14, the J gene TRBJ2-3; D is ambiguous. Germline CDR1 and CDR2: SGHDN and FVKESK. With 1 base removed from V and 0 bases from J, the gap between germline ends came to 17 bases. This CDR3 contains 18 residues. The CDR3 region is CASSQGSVVGVSTDTQYF. The CDR3, as DNA: TGTGCCAGCAGCCAAGGATCCGTTGTTGGAGTTAGCACAGATACGCAGTATTTT.

The chain joins TRBV11-3 to TRBJ2-1, with 8 positions matching TRBD2. Germline CDR1 SGHNT, CDR2 YENEEA. V shed 5 bases, J shed 4 bases, and the junction held 7 bases outside the gene matches. This CDR3 region has 15 residues. The CDR3: CASSPSGGSYNEQFF. Written as DNA, the CDR3 is TGTGCCAGCAGCCCGAGCGGGGGTAGTTACAATGAGCAGTTCTTC.

The J gene is TRBJ1-5, the V gene TRBV9, with a tentative D call TRBD1 (5 bases). The germline V gene encodes CDR1 SGDLS and CDR2 YYNGEE. This CDR3 is built from 17 residues. V lost 0 bases, J lost 0 bases, and 13 bases lay in between. The CDR3 DNA sequence: TGTGCCAGCAGCGTAGGTTCTACAGGAGATAGCAATCAGCCCCAGCATTTT. Translating gives CASSVGSTGDSNQPQHF.

The chain couples TRBV21-1 to TRBJ1-2; the table's D call TRBD1 went unverified against the DNA. TRBV21-1 is described as a pseudogene. There are 16 residues in the CDR3. The CDR3 protein is CASSFHGTVLSYGYTF. The CDR3 region has the DNA TGTGCCAGCAGCTTTCACGGGACAGTCTTGAGCTATGGCTACACCTTC.

The V gene is TRBV5-1, the J gene TRBJ1-2; 7 bases match TRBD1. CDR3 length: 15 amino acids. The germline CDR1 and CDR2 sequences are SGHRS and YFSETQ. V dropped 0 bases and J dropped 5; count of bases not matched to a gene: 7. This CDR3 is CASSLAAGTAYGYTF. Here the CDR3 DNA reads TGCGCCAGCAGCTTGGCCGCCGGGACAGCGTATGGCTACACCTTC.

V is TRBV5-1 and J is TRBJ2-2; D remains unclear. V was pared by 0 bases and J by 7 bases, with 13 bases between. The CDR3 is 15 residues long. CDR1 is SGHRS and CDR2 is YFSETQ in the germline V gene. CDR3 in amino acids: CASSLAGPLYGELFF. CDR3 sequence (DNA): TGCGCCAGCAGCTTGGCCGGTCCCCTTTACGGGGAGCTGTTTTTT.